These T cell receptor beta chains were read from a single sample in a study of cytomegalovirus exposure and HLA in healthy donors. The table came from immunoSEQ multiplex PCR; TCRdb's copy has only in-frame clones and leaves some out. The data contain fewer than 250,000 clones, more than 80% of them singletons. Source material: PBMCs. These receptors were taken from a man under 40 in good health and CMV-seronegative. Each CDR3 is given with its conserved first and last residue. Each record gives: clone size, V gene, J gene, D gene, CDR3 DNA, CDR3 protein. A D gene is named only where the DNA matches it firmly. The size entry is marked missing in some rows and otherwise reads once, few, many or a size class.

NA	TRBV11-2	TRBJ2-3	TRBD2	TGTGCCAGCAGCTTATGGCTAGCGGGGGACACAGATACGCAGTATTTT	CASSLWLAGDTDTQYF
NA	TRBV7-2	TRBJ2-5	TRBD2	TGTGCCAGCAGCTTAGGGGGTGTAGCGGGGCTAGAGACCCAGTACTTC	CASSLGGVAGLETQYF
NA	TRBV11-1	TRBJ1-1	TRBD1	TGTGCCAGCAGCCGGGACAGCATGAACACTGAAGCTTTCTTT	CASSRDSMNTEAFF
NA	TRBV7-9	TRBJ2-5	NA	TGTGCCAGCAGCTTAGCGGGGGGCCAAGAGACCCAGTACTTC	CASSLAGGQETQYF
few	TRBV7-9	TRBJ2-7	NA	TGTGCCAGCAGCAGCCTTGGGGGCTTCTACGAGCAGTACTTC	CASSSLGGFYEQYF
NA	TRBV4-1	TRBJ2-2	NA	TGCGCCAGCAGCCAAGATCAAGGGGCCGGGGAGCTGTTTTTT	CASSQDQGAGELFF
NA	TRBV4-2	TRBJ2-2	NA	TGTGCCAGCAGCCAAGTGGAGGCGGGGCACACCGGGGAGCTGTTTTTT	CASSQVEAGHTGELFF
NA	TRBV28	TRBJ2-2	NA	TGTGCCAGCAGTCCACGACGCCCCAGCGCCGGGGAGCTGTTTTTT	CASSPRRPSAGELFF
once	TRBV15	TRBJ1-5	TRBD1	TGTGCCACCAGCAGACTGACAGGGCCCGGTCAGCCCCAGCATTTT	CATSRLTGPGQPQHF
once	TRBV7-3	TRBJ2-6	NA	TGTGCCAGCAGCTTGGGACATGTTTCTGGGGCCAGCGTCCTGACTTTC	CASSLGHVSGASVLTF
NA	TRBV6-1	TRBJ1-3	NA	TGTGCCAGCAGTTCGGGAGTTCGCTCTGGAAACACCATATATTTT	CASSSGVRSGNTIYF
few	TRBV12-5	TRBJ2-1	NA	TGTGCTAGTGGTTTGGAACGGGGGTCAAGCTCCTACAATGAGCAGTTCTTC	CASGLERGSSSYNEQFF
NA	TRBV7-9	TRBJ1-2	NA	TGTGCCAGCAGCTTAGGAGGGACATCCTATGGCTACACCTTC	CASSLGGTSYGYTF
NA	TRBV11-2	TRBJ1-5	NA	TGTGCCAGCAGCTTACCCCCCCTGGGGAGTCAGCCCCAGCATTTT	CASSLPPLGSQPQHF
NA	TRBV2	TRBJ2-7	TRBD1	TGTGCCAGCAGAAAACAGGGGGCCGGATCCTACGAGCAGTACTTC	CASRKQGAGSYEQYF
NA	TRBV7-5	TRBJ2-1	NA	TGTGCCAGAAGCTTAGAACCCCGCGGACAGGGGCACAATGAGCAGTTCTTC	CARSLEPRGQGHNEQFF
NA	TRBV9	TRBJ2-5	NA	TGTGCCAGCAGCGTAGGGGGGGCTAGCGGCGCCCAAGAGACCCAGTACTTC	CASSVGGASGAQETQYF
NA	TRBV19	TRBJ1-1	NA	TGTGCCAGTAGTATATCGGGGGTGGACACTGAAGCTTTCTTT	CASSISGVDTEAFF
NA	TRBV28	TRBJ2-7	TRBD2	TGTGCCAGCAGACACTCGGGGGGACCCTACGAGCAGTACTTC	CASRHSGGPYEQYF
NA	TRBV7-8	TRBJ2-7	TRBD1	TGTGCCAGCAGCTTGGGACAGGGGTATCCGTACTTC	CASSLGQGYPYF
NA	TRBV5-5	TRBJ2-5	TRBD2	TGTGCCAGCAGCTTGGTAGCGGGGGGGCCAGAGACCCAGTACTTC	CASSLVAGGPETQYF
NA	TRBV28	TRBJ1-4	TRBD1	TGTGCCAGCAGGTCCTCCGGGACAGGGGGTAACATGGATGAAAAACTGTTTTTT	CASRSSGTGGNMDEKLFF